The 27 T cell receptor beta chains given below trace back to one sample, sequenced in a study of T cells after yellow fever vaccination. TCRdb processed the 5' RACE reads anew with MiXCR; each CDR3 protein has one entry. The sample lists 150,000 to 200,000 distinct CDR3 sequences; under 7.5% were seen once. Sequencing used CD4+ T cells sorted from PBMCs, obtained 5 to 6 days after the first yellow fever vaccination. Every receptor here comes from a man younger than 35 who received the YFV17D yellow fever vaccine.

The rearrangement joins TRBV9 to TRBJ1-3, with no clear D. CDR3 length equals 14 residues. Germline V CDR1 and CDR2: SGDLS, YYNGEE. V lost 4 bases to trimming and J lost 8 bases, with 16 bases between them. The CDR3 nucleotides are TGTGCCAGCAGCCCGACACTACTAGAGGACACCATATATTTT. Amino acid sequence: CASSPTLLEDTIYF.

This clonotype was seen repeatedly, ten times or more. The gene calls are TRBV20-1 and TRBJ2-3; the D gene is possibly TRBD1 (5 bases). The V gene's germline CDR1 is DFQATT and CDR2 SNEGSKA (reference sequence). Trimming pared 0 bases from V and 0 bases from J, leaving 19 bases between. The CDR3 runs 18 residues. CDR3: CSARDLAGHGTSTDTQYF. For the CDR3, the DNA is TGCAGTGCTAGAGATCTCGCAGGACACGGAACTAGCACAGATACGCAGTATTTT.

The chain is built from TRBV12-3 or TRBV12-4 and TRBJ2-7, with 8 bases fitting TRBD1. J lost 2 bases, V lost 5 bases, and 8 bases had no gene match. This CDR3 has 15 residues. In DNA form, the CDR3 reads TGTGCCAGCAGTCTAGGACAGGGTGCCCCCTACGAGCAGTACTTC. This codes for CASSLGQGAPYEQYF.

A remark on this clonotype: A read error is possible here, since a much larger clone lies one base away. The rearrangement uses TRBV7-2 and TRBJ1-1; D gene ambiguous. Germline V CDR1 and CDR2: SGHTA, FQGNSA. The CDR3 is 13 amino acids. CDR3 nucleotide sequence: TGTGCCAGCAGCTCCGGGCCGGCAGCTGAAGCTTTATTT. It codes for CASSSGPAAEALF.

This clonotype has at least ten counts. The chain joins TRBV20-1 to TRBJ1-5; D gene unclear. The CDR3 is 12 amino acids. Trimming left V 6 bases short and J 2 bases short, with 8 bases between. Germline V CDR1 and CDR2: DFQATT, SNEGSKA (reference sequence). The DNA for the CDR3 is TGCAGTGCCACGAGTGGCAATCAGCCCCAGCATTTT. It translates to CSATSGNQPQHF.

Concerning this clonotype: A much more abundant neighbour one base away suggests this may be a read error. The conserved phenylalanine or tryptophan is not found at the CDR3 terminus, so this likely reflects a read error. The genes are TRBV4-1 and TRBJ1-1; 11 bases match TRBD1. This CDR3 is built from 15 residues. The V gene end was trimmed by 6 bases and the J gene end by 4 bases; junction bases not matched to a gene: 7. Per the germline V gene, CDR1 is MGHRA and CDR2 is YSYEKL. The CDR3 DNA reads as TGCGCCAGCAGAGCCCCCGGGACAGGGGGCACTGAAGCTTTCCTT. Encoded protein: CASRAPGTGGTEAFL.

This clonotype was picked up a small number of times. This rearrangement joins TRBV7-9 to TRBJ2-7; TRBD2 aligns across 8 bases. Unmatched junction bases numbered 4, after V lost 3 bases and J lost 3 bases. The CDR3 is 14 residues long. Germline V gene sequence: CDR1 SEHNR, CDR2 FQNEAQ (reference sequence). CDR3 coding DNA: TGTGCCAGCAGCTTCGCCGGGACTAGCTACGAGCAGTACGTC. It specifies CASSFAGTSYEQYV.

In its sample, this clonotype was seen a few times. The chain uses TRBV29-1 and TRBJ2-3, with D maybe TRBD2 (6 bases). CDR1 SQVTM and CDR2 ANQGSEA come from the germline V gene. The ends were cut back, 6 bases at V and 2 bases at J, with 12 bases in the middle. This CDR3 contains 13 residues. The DNA for the CDR3 is TGCAGCGTAGGAGGGACCAACACAGATACGCAGTATTTT. Residues: CSVGGTNTDTQYF.

The rearrangement links TRBV5-1 to TRBJ2-3; 11 positions match TRBD2. The CDR3 extends over 16 amino acids. The germline CDR1 and CDR2 sequences are SGHRS and YFSETQ. V trimming: 4 bases; J trimming: 4 bases; junction bases outside the gene matches: 8. In DNA, the CDR3 is TGCGCCAGCAGCCTGGCTACTAGCGGGGGACCAGATACGCAGTATTTT. Residues: CASSLATSGGPDTQYF.

This clonotype was seen repeatedly, ten times or more. CDR3 DNA sequence: TGTGCCAGCAGTTTAGGGAGGGGCTATGGCTACACCTTC. This translates into CASSLGRGYGYTF. The V and J genes are TRBV28 and TRBJ1-2; weak D call: TRBD1 (5 bases). Trimming cost V 2 bases and J 4 bases, with 8 bases left between them. The CDR3 length is 13 residues. CDR1 MDHEN and CDR2 SYDVKM come from the germline V gene.

Remarks on this clonotype: The junction and the germline gene differ at one end; a read error may be behind it. The V and J genes are TRBV12-3 or TRBV12-4 and TRBJ2-3; 13 bases line up with TRBD2. The CDR3 has 14 amino acids. This chain's CDR3 is CTSGGGLSTDTQYF. The CDR3 region has the DNA TGCACTAGCGGGGGGGGTCTGAGCACAGATACGCAGTATTTT.

The sample holds many counts of this clonotype. The chain employs TRBV5-6 and TRBJ2-1; D is ambiguous. From germline, CDR1 is SGHDT and CDR2 YYEEEE. Trimming shortened V by 1 base and J by 11 bases, and 7 bases separated the two germline ends. The CDR3 is 11 amino acids. This CDR3 reads CASSLSAQQFF. CDR3 in DNA: TGTGCCAGCAGCTTGTCGGCTCAGCAGTTCTTC.

This clonotype was picked up many times. The chain combines TRBV5-1 with TRBJ2-1; 12 bases line up with TRBD2. CDR3 size: 15 residues. Per germline, CDR1 SGHRS and CDR2 YFSETQ. The V gene end was trimmed by 3 bases and the J gene end by 8 bases; junction bases not matched to a gene: 6. The CDR3 protein is CASSYGLAGLDEQFF. The CDR3, as DNA: TGCGCCAGCAGCTACGGACTAGCGGGGTTAGATGAGCAGTTCTTC.

This clonotype appeared a few times. The chain recombines TRBV2 with TRBJ1-2; tentatively, D is TRBD1 (5 bases). V was shortened by 0 bases and J by 5 bases, with 10 bases between the two germline ends. The CDR3 is 14 residues long. Germline-derived CDR1 and CDR2 are SNHLY and FYNNEI. The CDR3 reads CASSEAHGGYGYTF. CDR3 coding DNA: TGTGCCAGCAGTGAAGCGCATGGGGGATATGGCTACACCTTC.

This clonotype was observed many times. The chain recombines TRBV3-1 with TRBJ1-4; D is undetermined. This CDR3 contains 15 residues. The V gene lost 0 bases and the J gene lost 5 bases, with 10 bases spanning the gap. The germline CDR1 and CDR2 sequences are LGHDT and YNNKEL (reference sequence). The CDR3 nucleotides are TGTGCCAGCAGCCAAGAACCCCAAGGGAATGAAAAACTGTTTTTT. This codes for CASSQEPQGNEKLFF.

This clonotype was counted a few times. CDR3 in DNA: TGCAGTGCTAGTTCGGGACAGGGGAACGAGCAGTACTTC. Protein sequence: CSASSGQGNEQYF. V and J are TRBV20-1 and TRBJ2-7, with TRBD1 matching over 10 bases. The CDR3 sequence is 13 residues long. Germline-derived CDR1 and CDR2 are DFQATT and SNEGSKA (reference sequence). With V trimmed by 3 bases and J by 5 bases, 4 bases remained unmatched.

The sample holds a few counts of this clonotype. The V gene is TRBV6-1, the J gene TRBJ2-7; TRBD1 is a possible D gene (6 bases). The CDR3 loop spans 15 amino acids. V shed 4 bases and J shed 1 base, with 14 bases lying between them. Germline V gene sequence: CDR1 MNHNS, CDR2 SASEGT. The CDR3 region is CASSASGAPSYEQYV. CDR3 DNA sequence: TGTGCCAGCAGTGCGTCAGGGGCCCCTTCCTACGAGCAGTACGTC.

This clonotype was counted ten times or more. The chain couples TRBV20-1 to TRBJ2-7; 10 positions agree with TRBD2. Germline CDR1 reads DFQATT; CDR2 reads SNEGSKA (reference sequence). The V and J ends lost 4 bases and 3 bases, in that order; junction bases with no gene match: 0. The CDR3 totals 12 residues. CDR3 coding DNA: TGCAGTGCTATAGCGGGGGGCTACGAGCAGTACGTC. Its translation is CSAIAGGYEQYV.

This clonotype showed up many times. This rearrangement joins TRBV7-6 to TRBJ2-1; TRBD1 matches 10 bases. The germline gives CDR1 SGHVS, CDR2 FNYEAQ. V trimming: 0 bases; J trimming: 7 bases; junction bases outside the gene matches: 12. CDR3 length: 18 residues. CDR3 in amino acids: CASSLASGLGQGGNEQFF. The CDR3 nucleotides are TGTGCCAGCAGCTTAGCGTCTGGCCTAGGACAGGGGGGGAATGAGCAGTTCTTC.

Ten or more counts support this clonotype. The rearrangement links TRBV12-3 or TRBV12-4 to TRBJ2-7; D is uncertain. This CDR3 region has 14 residues. Trimming left V 5 bases short and J 7 bases short, with 18 bases between. CDR3 amino acids: CASSRDPDLGEQYF. DNA of the CDR3: TGTGCCAGCAGTAGAGATCCGGACCTGGGGGAGCAGTACTTC.

This clonotype was counted at least ten times. The J gene is TRBJ2-1, the V gene TRBV7-8; 8 bases are shared with TRBD1. Germline CDR1 SGHVS, CDR2 FQNEAQ. Trimming removed 6 bases from V and 8 bases from J; junction bases left unmatched: 12. This CDR3 is built from 15 residues. The CDR3 DNA follows: TGTGCCAGCAGACCCGCCCGGACAGGGTATCATGAGCAGTTCTTC. As protein: CASRPARTGYHEQFF. Filled out from reference TRBV7-8 and TRBJ2-1, the complete variable domain reads GAGVSQSPRYKVAKRGQDVALRCDPISGHVSLFWYQQALGQGPEFLTYFQNEAQLDKSGLPSDRFFAERPEGSVSTLKIQRTQQEDSAVYLCASRPARTGYHEQFFGPGTRLTVL.

This clonotype was counted at least ten times. V usage is TRBV5-4 and J usage is TRBJ2-6; 7 bases match TRBD2. J gave up 4 bases and V 0 bases, and 4 bases lay outside the gene matches. The CDR3 has 16 residues. CDR1 and CDR2 (germline): SGHNT, YYREEE (reference sequence). The chain's CDR3 is CASSLAGGTGANVLTF. The DNA of the CDR3 is TGTGCCAGCAGCTTGGCCGGGGGGACCGGGGCCAACGTCCTGACTTTC.

V usage is TRBV11-2 and J usage is TRBJ2-3; TRBD1 aligns across 7 bases. The CDR3 length is 16 residues. CDR1 is SGHAT and CDR2 is FQNNGV in the germline V gene. The trim removed 6 bases at V and 2 bases at J, leaving 11 bases unmatched. Here the CDR3 reads CASSPRTGSFTDTQYF. CDR3 sequence (DNA): TGTGCCAGCAGTCCGAGGACAGGAAGCTTCACAGATACGCAGTATTTT.

The chain has TRBV7-9 and TRBJ2-3, with 13 bases aligning to TRBD2. Per the germline V gene, CDR1 is SEHNR and CDR2 is FQNEAQ (reference sequence). The CDR3 runs 17 residues. With 4 bases clipped from V and 6 bases from J, the junction kept 10 bases outside the gene matches. The CDR3 nucleotides read TGTGCCAGCAGCTCTCGACTAGCGGGGGGAGCCATGGATACGCAGTATTTT. Encoded protein: CASSSRLAGGAMDTQYF.

This clonotype was seen ten or more times. CDR3 sequence: CASSLAQGDYEQYF. CDR3 sequence (DNA): TGTGCCAGCAGCTTAGCTCAGGGCGACTACGAGCAGTACTTC. The chain uses TRBV7-6 and TRBJ2-7, with D tentatively TRBD1 (5 bases). The germline gives CDR1 SGHVS, CDR2 FNYEAQ. V lost 0 bases and J 3 bases, leaving 9 bases between the germline ends. The CDR3 extends over 14 amino acids.

This clonotype was seen ten or more times. The chain employs TRBV24-1 and TRBJ2-3; D possibly corresponds to TRBD1 (5 bases). There are 15 residues in the CDR3. CDR1 and CDR2 from the germline V gene are KGHDR and SFDVKD. V was shortened by 4 bases and J by 4 bases, with 14 bases between the two germline ends. The chain's CDR3 is CATSDVWQGADTQYF. The CDR3 DNA sequence: TGTGCCACCAGTGACGTATGGCAGGGCGCAGATACGCAGTATTTT.

This clonotype came up many times. The V and J genes are TRBV18 and TRBJ1-5; tentatively, D is TRBD1 (5 bases). Trimming stripped 1 base from V and 5 bases from J, with 9 bases between. Per germline, CDR1 KGHSH and CDR2 LQKENI. CDR3 size: 14 residues. CDR3 protein: CASSPQRGDQPQHF. The CDR3 bases are TGTGCCAGCTCACCACAAAGGGGAGATCAGCCCCAGCATTTT.